The 26 T cell receptor beta chains reported below all come from one sample, sequenced in a study of T cells in Graves' hyperthyroidism and ophthalmopathy. The source material, RNA transcripts, was used to amplify TCR beta CDR3 regions. TCR CDR3 regions were first amplified by RT-PCR with HTBI primers. MiXCR, applied by TCRdb to the multiplex PCR reads, yields one record per CDR3 protein. The sample has 400,000 to 500,000 distinct CDR3 sequences, 14% to 15% seen once. The sample consisted of blood. Receptor source: a man between 18 and 35 years old with Graves' ophthalmopathy.

The table lists this clonotype with many counts. The CDR3 coding sequence is TGTGCCAGCAGCTTAGCTGGGAGTCGGGGAGATACGCAGTATTTT. This gives the protein CASSLAGSRGDTQYF. This rearrangement joins TRBV7-6 to TRBJ2-3, with D possibly TRBD2 on 5 matching bases. Trimming left V 0 bases short and J 5 bases short, with 12 bases between. CDR1 SGHVS and CDR2 FNYEAQ come from the germline V gene. The CDR3 consists of 15 residues.

This clonotype was picked up a small number of times. V usage is TRBV6-1 and J usage is TRBJ1-4; unclear D gene. The CDR3 is made up of 13 amino acids. CDR1 is MNHNS, CDR2 SASEGT, per germline. Trimming took 4 bases from V and 9 from J, leaving 12 bases between them. For the CDR3, the DNA is TGTGCCAGCAGTGCAGTGGCTGCCCAAAAACTGTTTTTT. It yields the protein CASSAVAAQKLFF.

The rearrangement joins TRBV6-1 to TRBJ1-5, with D possibly TRBD1 on 5 matching bases. Between the trimmed V and J ends, which lost 2 bases and 8 bases, there was a span of 13 bases. The CDR3 has 14 amino acids. Germline V CDR1 and CDR2: MNHNS, SASEGT. CDR3 loop: CASSERGFLEPQHF. The CDR3, as DNA: TGTGCCAGCAGTGAAAGGGGCTTCCTTGAGCCCCAGCATTTT.

The table lists this clonotype with many counts. V usage is TRBV27 and J usage is TRBJ1-1, with 7 bases lining up with TRBD1. Per germline, CDR1 MNHEY and CDR2 SMNVEV (reference sequence). Trimming cost V 3 bases and J 5 bases; bases outside gene matches: 6. The CDR3 loop spans 14 amino acids. The CDR3 DNA reads TGTGCCAGCAGTTTTCTAGACAGGGCAACTGAAGCTTTCTTT. Encoded protein: CASSFLDRATEAFF.

This clonotype occurred many times. This sequence joins TRBV28 and TRBJ2-7; D gene uncertain. Trimming pared 6 bases from V and 2 bases from J, leaving 17 bases between. Germline-derived CDR1 and CDR2 are MDHEN and SYDVKM. The CDR3 length is 15 residues. The CDR3 coding sequence is TGTGCCAGCAGAAGTATCTCCGACTTTACCTACGAGCAGTACTTC. Amino acid sequence: CASRSISDFTYEQYF.

The rearrangement joins TRBV5-8 to TRBJ2-5; a weak D match, TRBD1 (5 bases). This CDR3 comprises 16 residues. Germline loops: CDR1 SGHTS, CDR2 YDEGEE. Between the trimmed V and J ends, which lost 0 bases and 2 bases, there was a span of 14 bases. The CDR3 DNA sequence: TGTGCCAGCAGCTTGGGAGACAGAAACTTTCAAGAGACCCAGTACTTC. Its protein is CASSLGDRNFQETQYF.

This clonotype came up many times. CDR3 coding DNA: TGTGCCAGCAGCTTATACTCTAGCGGGGGGGCCGGTGAGCAGTTCTTC. Translated: CASSLYSSGGAGEQFF. The gene calls are TRBV11-1 and TRBJ2-1; TRBD2 matches 12 bases. This CDR3 spans 16 amino acids. With V trimmed by 2 bases and J by 9 bases, 8 bases remained unmatched. CDR1 and CDR2 (germline): SGHAT, FQDESV (reference sequence). Full variable domain (remainder filled in from reference TRBV11-1 and TRBJ2-1): EAEVAQSPRYKITEKSQAVAFWCDPISGHATLYWYRQILGQGPELLVQFQDESVVDDSQLPKDRFSAERLKGVDSTLKIQPAELGDSAMYLCASSLYSSGGAGEQFFGPGTRLTVL.

This clonotype was seen many times. The chain employs TRBV20-1 and TRBJ2-7; 12 bases are shared with TRBD2. Per germline, CDR1 DFQATT and CDR2 SNEGSKA (reference sequence). V trimming: 4 bases; J trimming: 3 bases; junction bases outside the gene matches: 4. The CDR3 runs to 14 residues. The CDR3 region is CSATRTSGNYEQYF. The CDR3 nucleotides are TGCAGTGCTACCCGGACTAGCGGGAACTACGAGCAGTACTTC.

The rearrangement uses TRBV2 and TRBJ2-7; D may be TRBD1 (6 bases). The CDR3 spans 15 residues. Germline V lookup: CDR1 SNHLY, CDR2 FYNNEI. The V end was cut by 7 bases, the J end by 0 bases, with 16 bases between. The chain's CDR3 is CASTFDRQSSYEQYF. As DNA, the CDR3 is TGTGCCAGCACTTTCGACAGGCAGAGCTCCTACGAGCAGTACTTC.

The chain links TRBV6-1 to TRBJ1-1; 8 nucleotides line up with TRBD1. The CDR3 is 17 residues long. Trimming at V came to 0 bases and at J to 4 bases, leaving 10 bases not matched to a gene. Germline CDR1 and CDR2: MNHNS and SASEGT. The CDR3, as DNA: TGTGCCAGCAGTGAAGCTCCGGGACAGGAAGGTATCACTGAAGCTTTCTTT. Translating gives CASSEAPGQEGITEAFF.

In this sample, this clonotype turned up many times. This rearrangement joins TRBV10-1 to TRBJ2-1; 7 bases fit TRBD2. CDR1 is WNHNN, CDR2 SYGVQD, per germline (reference sequence). This CDR3 is built from 15 residues. V was clipped by 5 bases and J by 6 bases; unmatched bases: 10. Written as DNA, the CDR3 is TGCGCCAGCAGTCCCGGGACTAAGCAGCGCAATGAGCAGTTCTTC. The encoded protein is CASSPGTKQRNEQFF.

This clonotype was counted only a few times. The CDR3 loop is CASSTTRTGGGYEQYF. CDR3 in DNA: TGTGCCAGTAGTACCACCAGGACAGGGGGCGGGTACGAGCAGTACTTC. This chain links TRBV19 with TRBJ2-7; 11 nucleotides line up with TRBD1. The CDR3 contains 16 residues. CDR1 is LNHDA, CDR2 SQIVND, per germline (reference sequence). Trimming removed 4 bases from V and 4 bases from J; junction bases left unmatched: 9.

This clonotype was recorded at least ten times. This chain connects TRBV6-1 to TRBJ2-1, with 14 nucleotides matching TRBD2. Losses at the gene ends were 5 bases for V and 8 bases for J; bases not matched to a gene: 8. Germline values: CDR1 MNHNS, CDR2 SASEGT. The length of the CDR3 is 16 residues. CDR3 sequence: CASSTGLAGGGHEQFF. Here the CDR3 DNA reads TGTGCCAGCAGTACCGGACTAGCGGGAGGAGGGCATGAGCAGTTCTTC.

This clonotype was seen many times. This rearrangement joins TRBV6-1 to TRBJ2-7; D possibly corresponds to TRBD1 (6 bases). Per germline, CDR1 MNHNS and CDR2 SASEGT. CDR3 size: 14 residues. Deletions cut 6 bases from V and 3 bases from J, with 15 bases between. CDR3 amino acids: CASSQGWQGYEQYF. DNA of the CDR3: TGTGCCAGCAGCCAGGGGTGGCAGGGCTACGAGCAGTACTTC.

This clonotype has only a few counts. The chain employs TRBV6-2 or TRBV6-3 and TRBJ1-1; D may be TRBD1 (6 bases). Germline V gene data show CDR1 as MNHEY and CDR2 as SVGEGT. Trimming stripped 8 bases from V and 1 base from J, with 20 bases between. This CDR3 is built from 16 residues. The DNA for the CDR3 is TGTGCCAGCCGAAAGAGCAACAGGGATGAGAACACTGAAGCTTTCTTT. Its translation: CASRKSNRDENTEAFF.

The rearrangement joins TRBV7-2 to TRBJ2-2; tentative D call: TRBD1 (6 bases). Trimming took off 5 bases at V and 5 bases at J, with 12 bases between the two ends. Germline V gives CDR1 SGHTA, CDR2 FQGNSA. The CDR3 length is 14 residues. CDR3 DNA sequence: TGTGCCAGCAGCCAACAGGGTATAACCGGGGAGCTGTTTTTT. Its translation: CASSQQGITGELFF.

The chain combines TRBV15 with TRBJ2-2; D assignment may be TRBD1 or TRBD2 (5 bases each). Trimming removed 1 base at V and 2 bases at J, with 11 bases between. CDR3 length: 16 amino acids. Germline CDR1 and CDR2: LNHNV and YYDKDF (reference sequence). The DNA for the CDR3 is TGTGCCACCAGCAGAGGGGGGAGCAGAAACACCGGGGAGCTGTTTTTT. This codes for CATSRGGSRNTGELFF.

This clonotype was seen a handful of times. This CDR3 is CASSFSGPQGTDTQYF. CDR3 nucleotides: TGTGCCAGCAGCTTTAGCGGCCCCCAGGGCACAGATACGCAGTATTTT. This sequence joins TRBV4-2 and TRBJ2-3, with D possibly matching TRBD2 (6 bases). V lost 5 bases to trimming and J lost 1 base, with 16 bases between them. Germline CDR1 reads LGHNA; CDR2 reads YNFKEQ. The CDR3 runs to 16 residues.

The sample holds many counts of this clonotype. The gene calls are TRBV11-2 and TRBJ1-2; no definite D call. V was trimmed by 7 bases and J by 0 bases, leaving 15 bases between them. This CDR3 has 15 amino acids. The germline V gene encodes CDR1 SGHAT and CDR2 FQNNGV. The DNA for the CDR3 is TGTGCCAGCACCCAAGGACGGCTAGCTAACTATGGCTACACCTTC. Amino acid sequence: CASTQGRLANYGYTF.

This clonotype showed up just a few times. This chain uses TRBV29-1 with TRBJ2-2; D is uncertain. The CDR3 has 13 residues. Trimming shortened V by 5 bases and J by 5 bases, and 12 bases separated the two germline ends. Germline-derived CDR1 and CDR2 are SQVTM and ANQGSEA. The DNA of the CDR3 is TGCAGCGTTTTGCAGGTTGGGACCGGGGAGCTGTTTTTT. Translated, it gives CSVLQVGTGELFF.

This clonotype showed up many times. J is TRBJ1-1 and V is TRBV5-1; D ambiguous. Trimming took 1 base from V and 6 from J, leaving 13 bases between them. CDR1 is SGHRS, CDR2 YFSETQ, per germline. The CDR3 consists of 14 residues. This chain's CDR3 is CASSLRQTGAEAFF. Written as DNA, the CDR3 is TGCGCCAGCAGCTTGCGCCAGACCGGTGCTGAAGCTTTCTTT.

V usage is TRBV6-1 and J usage is TRBJ1-4; D might be TRBD1 (5 bases). There are 14 residues in the CDR3. Germline values: CDR1 MNHNS, CDR2 SASEGT. The V and J ends lost 5 bases and 7 bases respectively, with 14 bases between them. CDR3 nucleotide sequence: TGTGCCAGCAGTTCGACAGCCCTCGGTGAAAAACTGTTTTTT. This codes for CASSSTALGEKLFF.

This chain joins TRBV6-2 or TRBV6-3 and TRBJ2-2, with 9 bases fitting TRBD1. The junction had 10 bases not matched to a gene; V was cut back by 8 bases and J by 6 bases. Germline CDR1 and CDR2: MNHEY and SVGEGT. The CDR3 extends over 15 amino acids. In nucleotides, the CDR3 is TGTGCCAGCGGACGACAGGGGGGGGGCTCCGGGGAGCTGTTTTTT. The encoded protein is CASGRQGGGSGELFF.

The CDR3 spells CATSTGDHFNSPLHF. CDR3 in DNA: TGTGCCACCAGCACTGGGGATCACTTCAATTCACCCCTCCACTTT. The V call is TRBV15, the J call TRBJ1-6; no firm D call. V lost 4 bases and J 7 bases, leaving 14 bases between the germline ends. CDR1 and CDR2 (germline): LNHNV, YYDKDF (reference sequence). The length of the CDR3 is 15 residues.

A single count supports this clonotype. The rearrangement joins TRBV5-1 to TRBJ1-2, with 10 bases that match TRBD1. With 0 bases clipped from V and 4 bases from J, the junction kept 3 bases outside the gene matches. Germline lookup yields CDR1 SGHRS and CDR2 YFSETQ. The CDR3 length is 15 residues. The CDR3 loop reads CASSLGQGASYGYTF. In DNA form, the CDR3 reads TGCGCCAGCAGCTTGGGACAGGGGGCATCCTATGGCTACACCTTC.

This clonotype has ten or more counts. The chain links TRBV29-1 to TRBJ2-7, with TRBD2 identical over 8 bases. The CDR3 runs 14 residues. The germline gives CDR1 SQVTM, CDR2 ANQGSEA. V trimming: 4 bases; J trimming: 6 bases; junction bases outside the gene matches: 11. CDR3 coding DNA: TGCAGCGTTGGCGTTAGCGGGGCGCTTATCGAGCAGTACTTC. It codes for CSVGVSGALIEQYF.